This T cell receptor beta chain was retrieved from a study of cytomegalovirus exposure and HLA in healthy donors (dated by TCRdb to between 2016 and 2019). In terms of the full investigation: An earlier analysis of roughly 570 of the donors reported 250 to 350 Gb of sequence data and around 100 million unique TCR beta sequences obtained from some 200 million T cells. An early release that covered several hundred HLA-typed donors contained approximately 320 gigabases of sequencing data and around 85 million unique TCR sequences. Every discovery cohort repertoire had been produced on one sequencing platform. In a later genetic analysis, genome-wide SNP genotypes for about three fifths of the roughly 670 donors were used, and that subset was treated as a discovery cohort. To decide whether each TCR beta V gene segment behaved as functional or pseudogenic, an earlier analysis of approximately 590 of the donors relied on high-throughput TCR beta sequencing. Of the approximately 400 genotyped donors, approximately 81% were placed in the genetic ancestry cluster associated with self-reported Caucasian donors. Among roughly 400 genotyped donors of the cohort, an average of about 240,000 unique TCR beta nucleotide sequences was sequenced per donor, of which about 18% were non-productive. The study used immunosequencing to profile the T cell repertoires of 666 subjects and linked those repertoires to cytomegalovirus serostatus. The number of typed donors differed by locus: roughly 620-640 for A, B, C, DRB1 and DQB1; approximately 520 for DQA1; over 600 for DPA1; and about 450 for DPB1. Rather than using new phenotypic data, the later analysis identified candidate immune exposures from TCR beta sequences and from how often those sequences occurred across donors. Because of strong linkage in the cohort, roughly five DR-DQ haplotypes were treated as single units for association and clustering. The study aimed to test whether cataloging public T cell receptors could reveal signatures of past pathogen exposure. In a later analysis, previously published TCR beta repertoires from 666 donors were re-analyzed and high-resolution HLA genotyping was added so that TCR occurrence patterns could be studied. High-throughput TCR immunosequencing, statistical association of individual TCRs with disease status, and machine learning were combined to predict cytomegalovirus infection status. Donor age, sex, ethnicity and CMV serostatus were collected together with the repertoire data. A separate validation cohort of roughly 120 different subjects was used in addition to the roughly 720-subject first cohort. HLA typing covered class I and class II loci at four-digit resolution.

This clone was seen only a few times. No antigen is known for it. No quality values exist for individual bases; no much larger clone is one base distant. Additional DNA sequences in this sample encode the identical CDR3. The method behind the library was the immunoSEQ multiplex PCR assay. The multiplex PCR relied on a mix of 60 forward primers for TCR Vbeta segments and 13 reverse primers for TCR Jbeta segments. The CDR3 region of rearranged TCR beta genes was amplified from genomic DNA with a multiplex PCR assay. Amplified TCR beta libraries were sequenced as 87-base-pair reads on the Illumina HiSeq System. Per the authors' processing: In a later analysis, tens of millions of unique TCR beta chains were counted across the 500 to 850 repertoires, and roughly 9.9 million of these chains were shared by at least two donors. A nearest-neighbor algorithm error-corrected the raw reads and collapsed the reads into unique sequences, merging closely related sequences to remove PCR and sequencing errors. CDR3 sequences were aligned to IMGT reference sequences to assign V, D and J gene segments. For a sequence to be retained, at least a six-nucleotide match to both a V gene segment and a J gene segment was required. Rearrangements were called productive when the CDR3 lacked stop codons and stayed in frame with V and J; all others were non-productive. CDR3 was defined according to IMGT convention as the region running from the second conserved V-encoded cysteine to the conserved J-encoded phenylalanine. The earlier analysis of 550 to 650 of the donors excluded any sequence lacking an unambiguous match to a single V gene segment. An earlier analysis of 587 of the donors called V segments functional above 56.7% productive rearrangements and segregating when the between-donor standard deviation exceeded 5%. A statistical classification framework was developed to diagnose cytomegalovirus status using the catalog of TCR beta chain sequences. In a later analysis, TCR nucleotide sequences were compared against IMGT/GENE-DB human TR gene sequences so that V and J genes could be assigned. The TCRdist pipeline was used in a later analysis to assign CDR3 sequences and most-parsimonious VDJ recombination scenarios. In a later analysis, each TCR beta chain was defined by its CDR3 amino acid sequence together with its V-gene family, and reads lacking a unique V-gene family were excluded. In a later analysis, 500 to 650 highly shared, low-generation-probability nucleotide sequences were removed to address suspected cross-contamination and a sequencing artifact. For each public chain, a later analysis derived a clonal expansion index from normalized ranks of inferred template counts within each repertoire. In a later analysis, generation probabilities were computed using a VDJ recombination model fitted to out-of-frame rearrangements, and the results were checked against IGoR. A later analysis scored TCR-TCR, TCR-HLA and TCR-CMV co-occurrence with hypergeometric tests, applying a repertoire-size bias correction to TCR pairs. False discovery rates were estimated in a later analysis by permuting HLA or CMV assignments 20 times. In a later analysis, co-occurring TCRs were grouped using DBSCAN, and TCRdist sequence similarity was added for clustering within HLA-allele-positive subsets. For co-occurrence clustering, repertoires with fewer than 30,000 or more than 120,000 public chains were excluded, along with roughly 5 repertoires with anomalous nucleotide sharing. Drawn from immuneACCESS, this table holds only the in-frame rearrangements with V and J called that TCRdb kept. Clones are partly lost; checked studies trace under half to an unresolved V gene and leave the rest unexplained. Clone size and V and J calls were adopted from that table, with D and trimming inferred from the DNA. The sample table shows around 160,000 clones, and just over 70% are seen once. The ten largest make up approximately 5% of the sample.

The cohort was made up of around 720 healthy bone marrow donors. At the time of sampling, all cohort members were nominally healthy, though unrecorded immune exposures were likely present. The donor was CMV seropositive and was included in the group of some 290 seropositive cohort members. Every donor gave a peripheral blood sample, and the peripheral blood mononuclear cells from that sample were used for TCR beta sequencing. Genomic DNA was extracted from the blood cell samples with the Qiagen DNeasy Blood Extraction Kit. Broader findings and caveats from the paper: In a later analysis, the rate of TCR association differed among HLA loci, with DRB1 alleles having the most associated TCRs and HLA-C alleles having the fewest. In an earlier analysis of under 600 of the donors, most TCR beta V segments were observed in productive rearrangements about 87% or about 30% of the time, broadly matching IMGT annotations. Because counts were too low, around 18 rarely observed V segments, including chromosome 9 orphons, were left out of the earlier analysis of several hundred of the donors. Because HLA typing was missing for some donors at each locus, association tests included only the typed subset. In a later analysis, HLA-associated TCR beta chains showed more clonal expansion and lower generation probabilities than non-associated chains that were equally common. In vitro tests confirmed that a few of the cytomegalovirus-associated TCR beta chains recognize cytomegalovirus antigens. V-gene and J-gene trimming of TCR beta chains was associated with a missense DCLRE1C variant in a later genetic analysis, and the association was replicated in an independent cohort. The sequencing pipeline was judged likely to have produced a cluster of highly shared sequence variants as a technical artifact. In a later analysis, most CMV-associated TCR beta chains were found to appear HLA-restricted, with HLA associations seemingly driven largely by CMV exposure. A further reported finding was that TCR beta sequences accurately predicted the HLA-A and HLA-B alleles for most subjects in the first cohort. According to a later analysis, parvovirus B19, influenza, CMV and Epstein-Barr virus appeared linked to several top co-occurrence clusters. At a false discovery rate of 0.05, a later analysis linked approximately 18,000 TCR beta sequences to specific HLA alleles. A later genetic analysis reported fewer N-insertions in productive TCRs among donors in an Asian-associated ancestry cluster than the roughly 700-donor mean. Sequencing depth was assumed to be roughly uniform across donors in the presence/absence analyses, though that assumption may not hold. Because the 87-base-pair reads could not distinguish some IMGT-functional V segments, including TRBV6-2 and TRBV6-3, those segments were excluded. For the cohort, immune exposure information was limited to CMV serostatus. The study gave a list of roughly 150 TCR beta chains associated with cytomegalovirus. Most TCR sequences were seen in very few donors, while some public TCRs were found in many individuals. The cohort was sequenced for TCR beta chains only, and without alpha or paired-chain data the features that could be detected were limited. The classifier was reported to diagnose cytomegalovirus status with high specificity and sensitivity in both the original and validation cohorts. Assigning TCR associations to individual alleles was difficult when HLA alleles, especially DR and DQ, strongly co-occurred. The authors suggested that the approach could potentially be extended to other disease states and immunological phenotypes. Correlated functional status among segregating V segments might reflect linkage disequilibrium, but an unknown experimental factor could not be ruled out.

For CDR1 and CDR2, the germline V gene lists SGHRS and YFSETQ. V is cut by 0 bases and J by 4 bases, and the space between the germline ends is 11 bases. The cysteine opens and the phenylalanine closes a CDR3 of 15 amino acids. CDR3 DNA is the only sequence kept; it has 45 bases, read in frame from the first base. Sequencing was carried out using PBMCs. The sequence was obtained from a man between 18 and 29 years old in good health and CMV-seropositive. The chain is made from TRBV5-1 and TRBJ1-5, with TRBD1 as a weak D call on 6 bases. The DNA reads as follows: TGCGCCAGCAGCTTGGTCGCAGGGGAAAATCAGCCCCAGCATTTT. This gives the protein CASSLVAGENQPQHF.